Listed below are T cell receptor beta chains from one sample, sequenced in a study of blood T cells in healthy people across ages. TCRdb re-derived calls from the 5' RACE reads in MiXCR, one entry per CDR3 protein. The sample has 500,000 to 550,000 distinct CDR3 sequences, under 30% seen once. These same records also appear under a second study, on T cells of mothers and their children.

The sample taken for sequencing was blood. The source is a boy aged 10-17 years in good health. Each CDR3 is given with its conserved first and last residue. D genes are given only for firm matches. Rows may omit the clone size; those that give it use once, few, many or a size class.

j_call,clone_size,d_call,cdr3_length,v_call,cdr3_aa,cdr3_nt
TRBJ1-4,NA,NA,18,TRBV7-9,CASSPAWGDGKLLEKLFF,TGTGCCAGCAGCCCGGCGTGGGGGGATGGAAAGCTCCTCGAAAAACTGTTTTTT
TRBJ2-3,NA,TRBD2,13,TRBV20-1,CSAPRGVTDTQYF,TGCAGTGCCCCGCGGGGGGTGACAGATACGCAGTATTTT
TRBJ2-5,NA,NA,13,TRBV24-1,CATSAGGRETQYF,TGTGCCACCAGTGCCGGGGGACGGGAGACCCAGTACTTC
TRBJ2-1,NA,NA,15,TRBV7-2,CASSLGRFGGSEQFF,TGTGCCAGCAGCTTAGGCCGCTTTGGCGGTAGCGAGCAGTTCTTC
TRBJ2-1,NA,NA,12,TRBV21-1,CASRSGGNEQFF,TGTGCCAGCAGATCGGGGGGAAATGAGCAGTTCTTC
TRBJ2-5,few,TRBD2,16,TRBV24-1,CATSDSGGALQETQYF,TGTGCCACCAGTGATTCGGGGGGGGCCCTCCAAGAGACCCAGTACTTC
TRBJ1-6,NA,NA,15,TRBV7-2,CASREGSLYNSPLHF,TGTGCCAGCAGGGAGGGGTCTCTGTATAATTCACCCCTCCACTTT
TRBJ2-5,NA,NA,15,TRBV6-1,CASSDRGRAEETQYF,TGTGCCAGCAGTGATAGAGGTAGGGCCGAAGAGACCCAGTACTTC
TRBJ2-3,few,NA,14,TRBV7-3,CASSPDRFTDTQYF,TGTGCCAGCAGCCCGGACAGATTCACAGATACGCAGTATTTT
TRBJ2-6,NA,NA,17,TRBV4-3,CASSQEGWGSGANVLTF,TGCGCCAGCAGCCAAGAAGGGTGGGGCTCTGGGGCCAACGTCCTGACTTTC
TRBJ2-5,few,TRBD2,16,TRBV6-6,CASSYWTSGPQETQYF,TGTGCCAGCAGTTACTGGACTAGCGGGCCCCAAGAGACCCAGTACTTC
TRBJ2-3,NA,TRBD2,18,TRBV3-1,CASSQVSGGGLSTDTQYF,TGTGCCAGCAGCCAAGTTTCGGGCGGGGGGCTTAGCACAGATACGCAGTATTTT
TRBJ2-3,NA,TRBD1,12,TRBV12-3/TRBV12-4,CASGQAVDTQYF,TGTGCCAGCGGACAGGCCGTGGATACGCAGTATTTT
TRBJ2-3,few,TRBD2,19,TRBV20-1,CSAGRPSGTSSDLADTQYF,TGCAGTGCTGGGCGGCCTAGCGGAACCTCAAGTGATCTCGCAGATACGCAGTATTTT
TRBJ2-7,few,NA,14,TRBV7-8,CASSSKAPGYEQYF,TGTGCCAGCAGCTCTAAAGCCCCGGGCTACGAGCAGTACTTC
TRBJ1-5,NA,TRBD1,15,TRBV5-5,CASSLTQGFNQPQHF,TGTGCCAGCAGCTTGACACAGGGGTTCAATCAGCCCCAGCATTTT
TRBJ2-3,NA,TRBD2,15,TRBV20-1,CSAHKGLGFTDTQYF,TGCAGTGCGCACAAGGGACTAGGGTTCACAGATACGCAGTATTTT
TRBJ2-3,few,NA,16,TRBV12-3/TRBV12-4,CASSLSPGLNTDTQYF,TGTGCCAGCAGTTTAAGCCCGGGACTCAACACAGATACGCAGTATTTT
TRBJ2-7,NA,TRBD1,13,TRBV2,CASRLTGPDEQYF,TGTGCCAGCAGGTTGACAGGGCCCGACGAGCAGTACTTC
TRBJ2-7,NA,NA,15,TRBV3-1,CASSQVTTGSLEQYF,TGTGCCAGCAGCCAAGTCACTACGGGGTCTCTGGAGCAGTACTTC
TRBJ1-2,NA,TRBD1,15,TRBV20-1,CSASAGQDWIYGYTF,TGCAGTGCTAGTGCGGGACAGGATTGGATCTATGGCTACACCTTC
TRBJ2-3,few,TRBD2,14,TRBV20-1,CSACRGGRTDTQYF,TGCAGTGCCTGCCGGGGGGGCCGCACAGATACGCAGTATTTT
TRBJ2-3,NA,NA,14,TRBV24-1,CATSGKQGTDTQYF,TGTGCCACCAGTGGAAAACAGGGCACAGATACGCAGTATTTT
TRBJ2-7,NA,TRBD1,15,TRBV5-6,CASSGAGQGPYEQYF,TGTGCCAGCAGCGGGGCGGGACAGGGCCCCTACGAGCAGTACTTC
TRBJ1-4,NA,TRBD1,14,TRBV7-9,CASSFGTGPEKLFF,TGTGCCAGCAGCTTCGGGACAGGGCCCGAAAAACTGTTTTTT
TRBJ2-3,many,TRBD1,17,TRBV25-1,CASSSTSPDRATDTQYF,TGTGCCAGCAGTTCAACATCTCCCGACAGGGCCACAGATACGCAGTATTTT
TRBJ2-7,few,TRBD1,12,TRBV29-1,CSIRTGYYEQYF,TGCAGCATTCGGACAGGGTATTACGAGCAGTACTTC
TRBJ1-2,NA,NA,13,TRBV20-1,CSAAEGRGYGYTF,TGCAGTGCTGCCGAAGGCAGGGGCTATGGCTACACCTTC
TRBJ2-5,few,TRBD2,14,TRBV12-5,CASGPGTSGETQYF,TGTGCTAGTGGCCCCGGGACTAGCGGAGAGACCCAGTACTTC
TRBJ2-5,NA,NA,13,TRBV28,CASDMGGAETQYF,TGTGCCAGCGACATGGGTGGGGCGGAGACCCAGTACTTC
TRBJ2-7,NA,NA,13,TRBV7-9,CASRSGTSYEQYF,TGTGCCAGCAGGTCCGGGACGTCCTACGAGCAGTACTTC
TRBJ2-1,once,NA,13,TRBV6-5,CASSRGGYNEQFF,TGTGCCAGCAGCCGAGGGGGGTACAATGAGCAGTTCTTC
TRBJ1-2,NA,TRBD1,16,TRBV4-2,CASSQDRWTGGDGYTF,TGTGCCAGCAGCCAAGATCGATGGACAGGGGGCGATGGCTACACCTTC
TRBJ2-7,NA,TRBD1,15,TRBV27,CASSTSGTGVSEQYF,TGTGCCAGCAGTACCTCCGGGACAGGGGTGTCCGAGCAGTACTTC
TRBJ2-2,NA,TRBD1,14,TRBV7-9,CASRQGRDTGELFF,TGTGCCAGTAGACAGGGCCGGGACACCGGGGAGCTGTTTTTT
TRBJ2-5,few,TRBD2,18,TRBV3-1,CASSQVDATSGGQETLYF,TGTGCCAGCAGCCAAGTCGACGCTACTAGCGGGGGACAAGAGACCCTGTACTTC